The source of this T cell receptor (beta chain) is a study of siplizumab effects on memory and regulatory T cells. Germline values: CDR1 MGHRA, CDR2 YSYEKL. V was cut by 0 bases and J by 0 bases, with 18 bases left in between. The CDR3 is 18 residues long. Clones were read by immunoSEQ multiplex PCR, and TCRdb kept only the in-frame ones, dropping some. The sample has around 100,000 clones; more than 85% are singletons. This clone was detected once. Its antigen is as yet unknown. Study results and limitations: Neither a naive nor a memory phenotype was assignable to roughly 75-96% of proliferating CD4+ or CD8+ clones.

The chain carries TRBV4-1 and TRBJ2-7; weak D call: TRBD1 (5 bases). The material sequenced was Tregs sorted from blood. The sequence derives from a human donor in good health. CDR3 protein: CASSQEGAPGRVSYEQYF. CDR3 in DNA: TGCGCCAGCAGCCAAGAAGGGGCACCCGGAAGGGTCTCCTACGAGCAGTACTTC.